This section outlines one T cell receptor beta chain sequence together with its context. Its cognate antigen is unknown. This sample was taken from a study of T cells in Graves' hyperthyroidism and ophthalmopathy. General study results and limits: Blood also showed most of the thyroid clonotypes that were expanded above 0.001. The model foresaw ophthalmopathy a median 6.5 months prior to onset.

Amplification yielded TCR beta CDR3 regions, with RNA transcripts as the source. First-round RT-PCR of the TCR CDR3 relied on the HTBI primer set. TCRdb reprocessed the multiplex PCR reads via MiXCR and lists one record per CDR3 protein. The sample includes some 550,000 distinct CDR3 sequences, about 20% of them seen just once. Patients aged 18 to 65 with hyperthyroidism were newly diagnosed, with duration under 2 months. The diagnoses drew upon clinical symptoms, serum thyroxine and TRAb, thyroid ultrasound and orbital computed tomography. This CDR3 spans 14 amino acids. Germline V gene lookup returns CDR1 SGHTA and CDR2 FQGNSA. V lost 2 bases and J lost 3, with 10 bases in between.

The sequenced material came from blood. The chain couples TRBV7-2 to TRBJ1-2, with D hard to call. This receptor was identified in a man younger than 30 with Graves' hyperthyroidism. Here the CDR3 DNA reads TGTGCCAGCAGCTTATCTTCCAGCGACTATGGCTACACCTTC. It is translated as CASSLSSSDYGYTF.